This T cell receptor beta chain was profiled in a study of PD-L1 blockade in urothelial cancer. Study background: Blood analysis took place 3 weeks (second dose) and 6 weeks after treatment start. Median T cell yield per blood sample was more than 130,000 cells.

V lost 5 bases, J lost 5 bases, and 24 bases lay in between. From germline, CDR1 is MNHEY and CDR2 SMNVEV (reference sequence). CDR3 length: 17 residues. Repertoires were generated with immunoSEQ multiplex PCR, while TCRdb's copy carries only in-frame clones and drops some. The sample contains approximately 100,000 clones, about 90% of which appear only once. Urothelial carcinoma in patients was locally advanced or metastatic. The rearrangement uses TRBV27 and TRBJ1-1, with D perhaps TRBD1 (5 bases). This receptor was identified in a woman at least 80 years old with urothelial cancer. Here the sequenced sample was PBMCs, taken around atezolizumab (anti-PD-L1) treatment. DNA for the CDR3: TGTGCCAGCAGTCTAGGGGTAGAAGCGGGAGGACTGACTGAAGCTTTCTTT. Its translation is CASSLGVEAGGLTEAFF.